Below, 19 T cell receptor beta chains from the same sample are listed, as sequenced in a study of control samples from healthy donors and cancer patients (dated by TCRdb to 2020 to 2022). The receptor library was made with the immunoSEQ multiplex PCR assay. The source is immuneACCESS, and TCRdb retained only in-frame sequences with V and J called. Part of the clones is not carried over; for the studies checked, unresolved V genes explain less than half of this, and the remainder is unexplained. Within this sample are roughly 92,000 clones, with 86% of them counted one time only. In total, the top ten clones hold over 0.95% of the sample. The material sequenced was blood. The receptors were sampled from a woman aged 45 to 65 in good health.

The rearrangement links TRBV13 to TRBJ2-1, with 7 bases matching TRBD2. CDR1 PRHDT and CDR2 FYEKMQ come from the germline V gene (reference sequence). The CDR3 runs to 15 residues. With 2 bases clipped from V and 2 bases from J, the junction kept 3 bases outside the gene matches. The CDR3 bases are TGTGCCAGCAGCTTACGGGGGAGGGCCTACAATGAGCAGTTCTTC. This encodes CASSLRGRAYNEQFF. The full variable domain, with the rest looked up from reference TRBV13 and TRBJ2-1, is AAGVIQSPRHLIKEKRETATLKCYPIPRHDTVYWYQQGPGQDPQFLISFYEKMQSDKGSIPDRFSAQQFSDYHSELNMSSLELGDSALYFCASSLRGRAYNEQFFGPGTRLTVL.

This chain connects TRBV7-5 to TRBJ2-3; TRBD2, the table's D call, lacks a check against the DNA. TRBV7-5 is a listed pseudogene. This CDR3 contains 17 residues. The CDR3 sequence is CARSLGNACRRKDTQYF. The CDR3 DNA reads TGTGCCAGAAGCTTGGGTAACGCTTGTAGGAGGAAAGATACGCAGTATTTT.

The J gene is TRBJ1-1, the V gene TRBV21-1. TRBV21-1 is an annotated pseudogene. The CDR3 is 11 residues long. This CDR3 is CASSRGNGAFF. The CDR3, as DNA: TGTGCCAGCAGCCGCGGTAACGGGGCTTTCTTT.

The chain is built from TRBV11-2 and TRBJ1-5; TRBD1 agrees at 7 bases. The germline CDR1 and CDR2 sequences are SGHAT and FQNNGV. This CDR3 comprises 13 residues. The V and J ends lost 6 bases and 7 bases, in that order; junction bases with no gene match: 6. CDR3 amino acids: CASRLTGVQPQHF. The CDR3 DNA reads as TGTGCCAGCAGACTCACAGGGGTCCAGCCCCAGCATTTT.

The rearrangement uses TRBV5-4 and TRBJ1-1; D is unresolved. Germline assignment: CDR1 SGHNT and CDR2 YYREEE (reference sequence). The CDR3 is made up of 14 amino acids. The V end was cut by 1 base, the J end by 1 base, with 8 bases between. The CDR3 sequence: CASSLIYGNTEAFF. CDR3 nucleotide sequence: TGTGCCAGCAGCTTGATTTACGGGAACACTGAAGCTTTCTTT.

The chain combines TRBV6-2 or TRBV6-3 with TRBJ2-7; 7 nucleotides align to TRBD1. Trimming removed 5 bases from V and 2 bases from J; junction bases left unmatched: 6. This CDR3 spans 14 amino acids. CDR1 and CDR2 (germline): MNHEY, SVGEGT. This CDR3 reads CASSTRQGPYEQYF. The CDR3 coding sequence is TGTGCCAGCAGTACCCGACAGGGCCCCTACGAGCAGTACTTC.

The CDR3 coding sequence is TGTGCCAGTATAGGGGACAGGGAAACCTACGAGCAGTACTTC. This encodes CASIGDRETYEQYF. The V gene is TRBV19, the J gene TRBJ2-7, with 9 bases identical to TRBD1. Germline V gene lookup returns CDR1 LNHDA and CDR2 SQIVND (reference sequence). CDR3 length: 14 residues. V lost 7 bases, J lost 2 bases, and 6 bases stayed unmatched.

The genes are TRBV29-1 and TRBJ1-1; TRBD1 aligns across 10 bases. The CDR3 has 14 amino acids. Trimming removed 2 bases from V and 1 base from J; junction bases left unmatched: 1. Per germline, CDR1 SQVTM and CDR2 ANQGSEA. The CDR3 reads CSVERQGANTEAFF. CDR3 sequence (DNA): TGCAGCGTTGAAAGACAGGGGGCGAACACTGAAGCTTTCTTT.

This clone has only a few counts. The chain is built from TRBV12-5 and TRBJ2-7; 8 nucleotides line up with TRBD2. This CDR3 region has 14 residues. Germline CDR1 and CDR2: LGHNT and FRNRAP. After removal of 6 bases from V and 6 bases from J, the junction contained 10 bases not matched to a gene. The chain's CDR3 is CASGFGRALAEQYF. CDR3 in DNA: TGTGCTAGTGGATTCGGGAGGGCCTTGGCCGAGCAGTACTTC. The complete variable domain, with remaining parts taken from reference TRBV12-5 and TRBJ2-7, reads DARVTQTPRHKVTEMGQEVTMRCQPILGHNTVFWYRQTMMQGLELLAYFRNRAPLDDSGMPKDRFSAEMPDATLATLKIQPSEPRDSAVYFCASGFGRALAEQYFGPGTRLTVT.

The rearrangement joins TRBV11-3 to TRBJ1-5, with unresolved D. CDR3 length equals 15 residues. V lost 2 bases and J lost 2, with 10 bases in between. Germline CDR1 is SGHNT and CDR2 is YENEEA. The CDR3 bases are TGTGCCAGCAGCTTAAAAATCGAAGGCAATCAGCCCCAGCATTTT. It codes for CASSLKIEGNQPQHF. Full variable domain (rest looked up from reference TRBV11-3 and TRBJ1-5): EAGVVQSPRYKIIEKKQPVAFWCNPISGHNTLYWYLQNLGQGPELLIRYENEEAVDDSQLPKDRFSAERLKGVDSTLKIQPAELGDSAVYLCASSLKIEGNQPQHFGDGTRLSIL.

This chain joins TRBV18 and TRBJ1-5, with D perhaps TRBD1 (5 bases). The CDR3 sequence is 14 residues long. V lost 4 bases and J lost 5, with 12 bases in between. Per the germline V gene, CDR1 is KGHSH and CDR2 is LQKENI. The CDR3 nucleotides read TGTGCCAGCTCACGGGGCGACAGCGATCAGCCCCAGCATTTT. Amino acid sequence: CASSRGDSDQPQHF.

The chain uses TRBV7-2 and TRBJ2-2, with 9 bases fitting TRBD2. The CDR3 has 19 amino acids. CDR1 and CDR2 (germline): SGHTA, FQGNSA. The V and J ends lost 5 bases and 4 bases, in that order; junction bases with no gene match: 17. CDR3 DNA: TGTGCCAGCAGCCCTTGGCTAGCGGGAACTCCTCGGGGCACCGGGGAGCTGTTTTTT. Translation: CASSPWLAGTPRGTGELFF.

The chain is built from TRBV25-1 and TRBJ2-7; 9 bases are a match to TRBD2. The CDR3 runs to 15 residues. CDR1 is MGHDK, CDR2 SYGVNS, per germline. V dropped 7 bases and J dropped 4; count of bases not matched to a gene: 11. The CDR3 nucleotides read TGTGCCAGCATTCGCGCTAGCGGGAAAGGGTACGAGCAGTACTTC. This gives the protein CASIRASGKGYEQYF.

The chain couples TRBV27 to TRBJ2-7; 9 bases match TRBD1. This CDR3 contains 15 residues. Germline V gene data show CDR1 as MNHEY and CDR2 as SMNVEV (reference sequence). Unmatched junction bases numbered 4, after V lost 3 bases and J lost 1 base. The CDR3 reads CASSFRQGDSYEQYF. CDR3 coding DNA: TGTGCCAGCAGTTTCAGACAGGGGGATTCCTACGAGCAGTACTTC.

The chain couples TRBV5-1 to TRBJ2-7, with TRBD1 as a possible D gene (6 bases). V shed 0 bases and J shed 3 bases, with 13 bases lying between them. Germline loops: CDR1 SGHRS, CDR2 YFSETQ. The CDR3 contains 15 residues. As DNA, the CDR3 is TGCGCCAGCAGCTTGGTCGCAGGGACAAACTACGAGCAGTACTTC. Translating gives CASSLVAGTNYEQYF.

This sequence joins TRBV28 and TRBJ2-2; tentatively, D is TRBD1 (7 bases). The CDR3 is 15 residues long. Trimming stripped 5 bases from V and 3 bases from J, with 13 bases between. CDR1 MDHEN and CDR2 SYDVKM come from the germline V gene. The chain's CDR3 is CASSPGGMDTGELFF. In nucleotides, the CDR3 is TGTGCCAGCAGTCCAGGGGGGATGGACACCGGGGAGCTGTTTTTT.

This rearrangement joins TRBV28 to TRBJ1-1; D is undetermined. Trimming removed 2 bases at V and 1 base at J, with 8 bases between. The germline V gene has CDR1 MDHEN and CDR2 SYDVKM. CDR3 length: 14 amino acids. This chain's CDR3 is CASSLNTANTEAFF. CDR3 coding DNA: TGTGCCAGCAGTTTAAATACAGCGAACACTGAAGCTTTCTTT. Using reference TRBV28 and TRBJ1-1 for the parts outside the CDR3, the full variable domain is DVKVTQSSRYLVKRTGEKVFLECVQDMDHENMFWYRQDPGLGLRLIYFSYDVKMKEKGDIPEGYSVSREKKERFSLILESASTNQTSMYLCASSLNTANTEAFFGQGTRLTVV.

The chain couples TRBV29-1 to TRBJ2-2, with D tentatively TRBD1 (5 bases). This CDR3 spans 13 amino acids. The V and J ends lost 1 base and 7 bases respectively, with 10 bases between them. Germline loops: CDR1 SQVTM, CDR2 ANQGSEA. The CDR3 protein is CSVEGNRGGELFF. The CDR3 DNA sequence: TGCAGCGTTGAAGGGAATAGGGGCGGGGAGCTGTTTTTT.

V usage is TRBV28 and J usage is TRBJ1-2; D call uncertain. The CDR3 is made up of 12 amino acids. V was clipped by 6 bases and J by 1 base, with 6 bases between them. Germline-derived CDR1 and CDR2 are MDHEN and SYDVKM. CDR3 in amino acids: CASRSNNYGYTF. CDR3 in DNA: TGTGCCAGCAGGTCTAATAACTATGGCTACACCTTC.